This TCR beta chain is from a study of blood T cells in healthy people across ages. PBMCs numbering at least 6.5 million were isolated per sample. CDR1 and CDR2 (germline): MDHEN, SYDVKM. The V end lost 5 bases, the J end lost 6 bases, and 17 bases lay between the germline ends. This CDR3 comprises 15 residues. A second PCR, run for about 6 to 12 cycles, used a sample-barcoded 5' primer plus a J-beta primer mix. One entry per CDR3 protein, called by TCRdb with MiXCR from the 5' RACE reads. This sample has under 2 million distinct CDR3 sequences, with roughly 30% found just once. This chain links TRBV28 with TRBJ2-1; TRBD2 might be the D (5 bases). The sequence was obtained from a woman aged 25 to 45 in good health. Material: blood. The CDR3 sequence is CASSTSGWSGNEQFF. The CDR3 region has the DNA TGTGCCAGCAGTACCTCCGGGTGGAGCGGCAATGAGCAGTTCTTC.